This TCR beta chain emerged from a study of blood T cells in healthy people across ages. The CDR3 runs 18 residues. Germline-derived CDR1 and CDR2 are SEHNR and FQNEAQ (reference sequence). Using a J-beta primer mix together with a sample-barcoded 5' primer, a second PCR was run for roughly 7 to 11 cycles. Unique molecular identifiers of 12 random nucleotides labeled each cDNA. TCRdb used MiXCR to reprocess the 5' RACE reads, holding one entry per CDR3 protein. This table has some 1,500,000 distinct CDR3 sequences, under 55% appearing once. V and J are TRBV7-9 and TRBJ2-1; 12 bases match TRBD2. The end of the DNA is better explained by TRBJ2-7, so the J call may be wrong. Material: blood. The receptor was isolated from a woman under 30 in good health. The CDR3 nucleotides read TGTGCCAGCAGCCCCGTTGAGGGACTAGCGGGTTCCTACAATGAGCAGTACTTC. Amino acids: CASSPVEGLAGSYNEQYF.